Listed below are T cell receptor beta chains from one sample, sequenced in a study of immune evolution from preneoplasia to lung adenocarcinoma. Assay: immunoSEQ multiplex PCR; the TCRdb copy retains only in-frame clones and omits some. In the table there are about 10,000 clones, 88% of which are singletons. Sequenced sample: FFPE invasive lung adenocarcinoma tissue. The receptor source for this set is a person between 65 and 80 years old with invasive lung adenocarcinoma. Some clones in this sample may be carry-over from other donors' samples. CDR3s include the opening cysteine and the closing phenylalanine or tryptophan. Fields, in order: CDR3 protein, clone size, V gene, CDR3 length. For some rows the clone size is stated as once, few or many, or as a class when expanded; others skip it.

cdr3_aa: CSVDTGGFSGANVLTF; clone_size: -; v_call: TRBV29-1; cdr3_length: 16
cdr3_aa: CASRRQGARGQPQHF; clone_size: -; v_call: TRBV19; cdr3_length: 15
cdr3_aa: CASSTGQGLNEQYF; clone_size: -; v_call: TRBV5-1; cdr3_length: 14
cdr3_aa: CASSAFAGEADTQYF; clone_size: -; v_call: TRBV9; cdr3_length: 15
cdr3_aa: CAWSRPGGGPNEKLFF; clone_size: -; v_call: TRBV30; cdr3_length: 16
cdr3_aa: CASSHQENTEAFF; clone_size: -; v_call: TRBV11-3; cdr3_length: 13
cdr3_aa: CSVTDRDETQYF; clone_size: -; v_call: TRBV29-1; cdr3_length: 12
cdr3_aa: CASSFGGSKRGYTF; clone_size: -; v_call: TRBV28; cdr3_length: 14
cdr3_aa: CASSYGTGPNEKLFF; clone_size: few; v_call: TRBV6-5; cdr3_length: 15
cdr3_aa: CASSRSDRGHTEAFF; clone_size: -; v_call: TRBV6-6; cdr3_length: 15
cdr3_aa: CASSEGTGKLFF; clone_size: -; v_call: TRBV25-1; cdr3_length: 12
cdr3_aa: CASSPTVLGLNEQFF; clone_size: -; v_call: TRBV7-9; cdr3_length: 15
cdr3_aa: CASSPPTPYEQYF; clone_size: once; v_call: TRBV18; cdr3_length: 13
cdr3_aa: CASSLEQTLDTQYF; clone_size: -; v_call: TRBV5-1; cdr3_length: 14
cdr3_aa: CASSPARGRRLRPEVFF; clone_size: -; v_call: TRBV28; cdr3_length: 17
cdr3_aa: CASSKALYGFAQDDRNQETQYF; clone_size: -; v_call: TRBV21-1; cdr3_length: 22
cdr3_aa: CAWSPSGVQETQYF; clone_size: once; v_call: TRBV30; cdr3_length: 14
cdr3_aa: CSAQGRLNTEAFF; clone_size: -; v_call: TRBV29-1; cdr3_length: 13
cdr3_aa: CASSLGKLGYTF; clone_size: -; v_call: TRBV18; cdr3_length: 12
cdr3_aa: CASSLAGGSRETQYF; clone_size: -; v_call: TRBV7-9; cdr3_length: 15
cdr3_aa: CASSLLAGGMEEQYF; clone_size: few; v_call: TRBV7-3; cdr3_length: 15
cdr3_aa: CASSALPRETQYF; clone_size: -; v_call: TRBV2; cdr3_length: 13
cdr3_aa: CASSPPGQGLVAFF; clone_size: few; v_call: TRBV18; cdr3_length: 14
cdr3_aa: CASSPPPQALAKNIQYF; clone_size: -; v_call: TRBV18; cdr3_length: 17
cdr3_aa: CAWILPGGTGETQYF; clone_size: -; v_call: TRBV30; cdr3_length: 15
cdr3_aa: CASSLHLEGRYGYTF; clone_size: -; v_call: TRBV5-5; cdr3_length: 15
cdr3_aa: CASSQVLGLGLEQFF; clone_size: -; v_call: TRBV4-1; cdr3_length: 15
cdr3_aa: CASSPGTAQETQYF; clone_size: -; v_call: TRBV7-9; cdr3_length: 14
cdr3_aa: CASILTEAFF; clone_size: -; v_call: TRBV27; cdr3_length: 10
cdr3_aa: CASSPGRSKGLDTQYF; clone_size: -; v_call: TRBV7-3; cdr3_length: 16
cdr3_aa: CASSLDARGIYEQYF; clone_size: -; v_call: TRBV5-1; cdr3_length: 15
cdr3_aa: CASSPATDTQYF; clone_size: few; v_call: TRBV9; cdr3_length: 12
cdr3_aa: CASSPDMNTEAFF; clone_size: -; v_call: TRBV11-3; cdr3_length: 13